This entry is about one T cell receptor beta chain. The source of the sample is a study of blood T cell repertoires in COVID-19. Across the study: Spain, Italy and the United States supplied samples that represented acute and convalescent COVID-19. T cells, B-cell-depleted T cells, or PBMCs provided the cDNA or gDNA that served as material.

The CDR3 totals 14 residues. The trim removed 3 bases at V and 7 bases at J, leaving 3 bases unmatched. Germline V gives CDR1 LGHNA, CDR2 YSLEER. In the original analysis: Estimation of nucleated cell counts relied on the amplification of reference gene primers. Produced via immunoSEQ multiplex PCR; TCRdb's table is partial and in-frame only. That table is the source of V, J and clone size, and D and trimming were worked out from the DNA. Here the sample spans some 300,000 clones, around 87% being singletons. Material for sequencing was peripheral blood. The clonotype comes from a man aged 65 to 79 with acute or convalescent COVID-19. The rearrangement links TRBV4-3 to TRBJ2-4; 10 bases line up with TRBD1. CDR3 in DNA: TGCGCCAGCAGCCAGCGACAGGGGGCGAACATTCAGTACTTC. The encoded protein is CASSQRQGANIQYF.